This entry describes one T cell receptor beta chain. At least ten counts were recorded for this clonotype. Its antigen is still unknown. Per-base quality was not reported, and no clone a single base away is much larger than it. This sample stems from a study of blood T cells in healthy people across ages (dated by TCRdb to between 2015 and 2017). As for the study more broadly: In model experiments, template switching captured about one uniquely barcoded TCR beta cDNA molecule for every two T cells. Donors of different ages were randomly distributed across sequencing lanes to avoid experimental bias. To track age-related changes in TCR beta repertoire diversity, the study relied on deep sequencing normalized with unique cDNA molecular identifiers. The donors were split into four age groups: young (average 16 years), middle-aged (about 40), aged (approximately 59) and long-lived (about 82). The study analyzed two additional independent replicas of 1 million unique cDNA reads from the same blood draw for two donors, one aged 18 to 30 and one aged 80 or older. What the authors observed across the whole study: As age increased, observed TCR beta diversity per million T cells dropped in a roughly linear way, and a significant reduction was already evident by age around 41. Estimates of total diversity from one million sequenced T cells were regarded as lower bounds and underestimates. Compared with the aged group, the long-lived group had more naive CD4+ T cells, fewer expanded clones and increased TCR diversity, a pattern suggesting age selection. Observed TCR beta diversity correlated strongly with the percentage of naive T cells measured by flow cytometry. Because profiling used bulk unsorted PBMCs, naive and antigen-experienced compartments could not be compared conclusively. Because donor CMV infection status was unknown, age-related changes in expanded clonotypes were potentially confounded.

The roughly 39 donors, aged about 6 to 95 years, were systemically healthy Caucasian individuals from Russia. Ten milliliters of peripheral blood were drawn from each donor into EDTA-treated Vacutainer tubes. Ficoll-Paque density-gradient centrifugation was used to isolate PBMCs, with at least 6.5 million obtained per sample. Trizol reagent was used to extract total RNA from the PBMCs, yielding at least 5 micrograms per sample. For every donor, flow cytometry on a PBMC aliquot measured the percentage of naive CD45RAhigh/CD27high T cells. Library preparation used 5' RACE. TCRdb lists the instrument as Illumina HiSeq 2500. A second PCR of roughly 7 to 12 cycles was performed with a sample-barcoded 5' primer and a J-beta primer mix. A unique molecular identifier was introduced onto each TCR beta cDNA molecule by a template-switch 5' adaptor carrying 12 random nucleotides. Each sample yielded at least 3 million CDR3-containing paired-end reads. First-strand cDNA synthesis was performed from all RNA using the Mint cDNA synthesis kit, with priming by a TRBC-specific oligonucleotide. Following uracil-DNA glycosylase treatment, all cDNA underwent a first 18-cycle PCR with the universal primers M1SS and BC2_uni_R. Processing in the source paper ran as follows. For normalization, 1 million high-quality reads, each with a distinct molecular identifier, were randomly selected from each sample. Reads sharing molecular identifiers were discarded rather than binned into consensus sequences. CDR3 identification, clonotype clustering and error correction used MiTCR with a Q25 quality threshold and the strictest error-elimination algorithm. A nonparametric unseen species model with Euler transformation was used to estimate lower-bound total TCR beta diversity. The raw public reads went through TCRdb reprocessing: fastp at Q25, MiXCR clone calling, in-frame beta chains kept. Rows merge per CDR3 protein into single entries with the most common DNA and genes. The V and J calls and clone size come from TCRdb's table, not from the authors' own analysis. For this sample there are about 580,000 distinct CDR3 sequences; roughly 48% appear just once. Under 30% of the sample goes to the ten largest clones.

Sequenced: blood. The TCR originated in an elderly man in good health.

The bases read TGTGCCAGCAGTCGGGGGGCGGGGGACTACGAGCAGTACTTC. This codes for CASSRGAGDYEQYF. The V and J segments used are TRBV6-5 and TRBJ2-7; matching of 7 bases hints at TRBD2 as the D gene. The CDR3 goes from the cysteine to the phenylalanine over 14 residues. Just the 42-base CDR3 DNA is kept, in frame starting at base 1. Trimming costs V 5 bases and J 3 bases, and their ends lie 14 bases apart. In the germline V gene, CDR1 corresponds to MNHEY and CDR2 to SVGAGI.